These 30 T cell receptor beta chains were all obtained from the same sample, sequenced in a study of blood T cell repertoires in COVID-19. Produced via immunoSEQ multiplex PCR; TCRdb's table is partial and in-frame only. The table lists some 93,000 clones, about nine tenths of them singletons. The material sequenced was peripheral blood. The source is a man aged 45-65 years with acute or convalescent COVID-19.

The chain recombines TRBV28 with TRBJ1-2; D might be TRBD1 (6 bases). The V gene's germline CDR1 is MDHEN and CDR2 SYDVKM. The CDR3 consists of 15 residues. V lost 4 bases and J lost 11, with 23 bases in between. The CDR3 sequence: CASSSGGALKVGYTF. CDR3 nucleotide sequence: TGTGCCAGCAGTTCGGGGGGGGCGCTAAAAGTTGGATACACCTTC.

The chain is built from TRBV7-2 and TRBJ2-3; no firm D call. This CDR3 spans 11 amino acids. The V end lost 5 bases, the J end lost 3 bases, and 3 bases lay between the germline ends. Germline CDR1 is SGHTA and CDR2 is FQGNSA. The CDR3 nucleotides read TGTGCCAGCAGCCCAACAGATACGCAGTATTTT. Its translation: CASSPTDTQYF.

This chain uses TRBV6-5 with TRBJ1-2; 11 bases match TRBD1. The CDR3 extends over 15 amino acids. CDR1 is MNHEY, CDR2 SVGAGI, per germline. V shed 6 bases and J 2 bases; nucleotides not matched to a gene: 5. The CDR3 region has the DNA TGTGCCAGCAGCCGGACAGGGGGCCCCAACTATGGCTACACCTTC. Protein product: CASSRTGGPNYGYTF.

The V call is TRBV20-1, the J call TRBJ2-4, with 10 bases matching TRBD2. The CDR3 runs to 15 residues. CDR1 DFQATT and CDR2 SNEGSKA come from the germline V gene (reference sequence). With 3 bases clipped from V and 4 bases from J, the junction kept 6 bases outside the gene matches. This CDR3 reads CSASPSGSRKNIQYF. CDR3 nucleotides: TGCAGTGCTAGTCCTAGCGGGAGTCGTAAAAACATTCAGTACTTC.

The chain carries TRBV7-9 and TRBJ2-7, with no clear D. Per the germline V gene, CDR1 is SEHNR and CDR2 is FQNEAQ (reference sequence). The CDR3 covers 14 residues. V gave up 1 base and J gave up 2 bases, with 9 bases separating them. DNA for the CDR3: TGTGCCAGCAGCTTAGTGGAGTCACCCTACGAGCAGTACTTC. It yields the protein CASSLVESPYEQYF.

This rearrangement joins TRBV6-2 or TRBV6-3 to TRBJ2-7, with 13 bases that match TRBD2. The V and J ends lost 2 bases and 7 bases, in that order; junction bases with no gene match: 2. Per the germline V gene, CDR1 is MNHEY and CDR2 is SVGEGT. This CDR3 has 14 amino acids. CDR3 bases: TGTGCCAGCAGTTACCCGGGACTAGCGGGAGAGCAGTACTTC. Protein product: CASSYPGLAGEQYF.

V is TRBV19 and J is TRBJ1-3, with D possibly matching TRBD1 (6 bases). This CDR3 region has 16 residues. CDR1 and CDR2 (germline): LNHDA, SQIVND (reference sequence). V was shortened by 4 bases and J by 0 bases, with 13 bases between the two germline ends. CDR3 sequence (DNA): TGTGCCAGTAGTACCGGACAGACGACCTCTGGAAACACCATATATTTT. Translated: CASSTGQTTSGNTIYF.

CDR3 DNA sequence: TGTGCCAGCAGCGCGGGGGGCGTAGCGGGAACCTACAATGAGCAGTTCTTC. Translation gives CASSAGGVAGTYNEQFF. The rearrangement joins TRBV7-2 to TRBJ2-1; 8 nucleotides line up with TRBD2. CDR1 SGHTA and CDR2 FQGNSA come from the germline V gene. CDR3 length: 17 residues. The J segment lost 2 bases and the V segment lost 5 bases, leaving 11 bases of the junction unmatched.

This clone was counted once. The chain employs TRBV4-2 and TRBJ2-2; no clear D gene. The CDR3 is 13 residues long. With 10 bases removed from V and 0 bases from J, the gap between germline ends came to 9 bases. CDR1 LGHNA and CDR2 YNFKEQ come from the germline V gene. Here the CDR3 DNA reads TGTGCCATCGAGATCTCGAACACCGGGGAGCTGTTTTTT. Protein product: CAIEISNTGELFF.

The CDR3 loop is CASSSSSGVWTEAFF. CDR3 coding DNA: TGTGCCAGTAGTTCTAGTTCAGGGGTTTGGACTGAAGCTTTCTTT. This sequence joins TRBV19 and TRBJ1-1; possibly TRBD1 for D (6 bases). In germline, CDR1 is LNHDA, CDR2 SQIVND (reference sequence). Trimming took off 5 bases at V and 5 bases at J, with 18 bases between the two ends. The length of the CDR3 is 15 residues.

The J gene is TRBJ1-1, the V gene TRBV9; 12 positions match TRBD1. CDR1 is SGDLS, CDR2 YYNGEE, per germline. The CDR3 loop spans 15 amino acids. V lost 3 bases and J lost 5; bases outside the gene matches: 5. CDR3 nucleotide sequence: TGTGCCAGCAGCGGGGACAGGGGGCCGGGAACTGAAGCTTTCTTT. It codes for CASSGDRGPGTEAFF.

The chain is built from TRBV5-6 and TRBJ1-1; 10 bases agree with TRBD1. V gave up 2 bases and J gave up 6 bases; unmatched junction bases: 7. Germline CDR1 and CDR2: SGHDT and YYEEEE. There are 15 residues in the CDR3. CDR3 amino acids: CASSLIDRGRSEAFF. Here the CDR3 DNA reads TGTGCCAGCAGCTTAATCGACAGGGGGCGGTCTGAAGCTTTCTTT.

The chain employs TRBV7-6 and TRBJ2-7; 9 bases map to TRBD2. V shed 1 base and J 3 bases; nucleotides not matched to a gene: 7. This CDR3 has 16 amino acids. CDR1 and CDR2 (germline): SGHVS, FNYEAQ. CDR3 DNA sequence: TGTGCCAGCAGCTTAGAGGCTAGCGGGACGTTCTACGAGCAGTACTTC. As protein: CASSLEASGTFYEQYF.

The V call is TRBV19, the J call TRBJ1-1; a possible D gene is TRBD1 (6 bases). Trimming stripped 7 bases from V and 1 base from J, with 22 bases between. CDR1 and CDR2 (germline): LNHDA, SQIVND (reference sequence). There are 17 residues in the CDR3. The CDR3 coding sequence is TGTGCCAGTATAGGAAGGAAGGGGGTCGTGCGGAACACTGAAGCTTTCTTT. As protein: CASIGRKGVVRNTEAFF. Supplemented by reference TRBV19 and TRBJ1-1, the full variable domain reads DGGITQSPKYLFRKEGQNVTLSCEQNLNHDAMYWYRQDPGQGLRLIYYSQIVNDFQKGDIAEGYSVSREKKESFPLTVTSAQKNPTAFYLCASIGRKGVVRNTEAFFGQGTRLTVV.

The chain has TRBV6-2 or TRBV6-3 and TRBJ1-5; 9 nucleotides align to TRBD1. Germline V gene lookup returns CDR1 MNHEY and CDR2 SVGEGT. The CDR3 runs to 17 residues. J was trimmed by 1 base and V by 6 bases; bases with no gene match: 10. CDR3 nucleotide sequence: TGTGCCAGCAGCCCCAAACAGGGGGCGGTAAGCAATCAGCCCCAGCATTTT. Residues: CASSPKQGAVSNQPQHF.

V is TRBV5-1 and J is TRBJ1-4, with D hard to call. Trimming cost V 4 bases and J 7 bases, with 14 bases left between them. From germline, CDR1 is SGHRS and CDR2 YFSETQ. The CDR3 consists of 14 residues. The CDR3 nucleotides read TGCGCCAGCAGCAACTTCTACGGACTTGAAAAACTGTTTTTT. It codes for CASSNFYGLEKLFF.

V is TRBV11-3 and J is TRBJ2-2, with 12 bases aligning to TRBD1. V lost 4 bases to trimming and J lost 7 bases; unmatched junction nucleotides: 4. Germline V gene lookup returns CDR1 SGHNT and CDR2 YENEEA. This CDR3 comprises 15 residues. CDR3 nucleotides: TGTGCCAGCAGCTGGGACAGGGGGCAACACGGGGAGCTGTTTTTT. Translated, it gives CASSWDRGQHGELFF.

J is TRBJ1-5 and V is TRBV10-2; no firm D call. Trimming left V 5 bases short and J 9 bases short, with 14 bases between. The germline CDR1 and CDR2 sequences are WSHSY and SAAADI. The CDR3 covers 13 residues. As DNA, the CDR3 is TGCGCCAGCAGTTCTGGGGAGCTTCGGCCCCAGCATTTT. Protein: CASSSGELRPQHF.

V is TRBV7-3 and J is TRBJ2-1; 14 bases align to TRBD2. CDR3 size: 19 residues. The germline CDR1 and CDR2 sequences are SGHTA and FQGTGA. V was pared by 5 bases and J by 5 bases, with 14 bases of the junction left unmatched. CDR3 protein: CASSLGPRTSGRRDNEQFF. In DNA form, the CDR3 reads TGTGCCAGCAGCCTAGGCCCCCGGACTAGCGGGAGGAGAGACAATGAGCAGTTCTTC.

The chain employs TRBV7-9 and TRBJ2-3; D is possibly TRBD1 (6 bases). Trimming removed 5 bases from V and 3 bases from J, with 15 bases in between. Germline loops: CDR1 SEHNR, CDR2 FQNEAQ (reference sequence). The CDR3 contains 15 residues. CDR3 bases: TGTGCCAGCAGCCCACGCCGCCAGGGGACAGATACGCAGTATTTT. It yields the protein CASSPRRQGTDTQYF.

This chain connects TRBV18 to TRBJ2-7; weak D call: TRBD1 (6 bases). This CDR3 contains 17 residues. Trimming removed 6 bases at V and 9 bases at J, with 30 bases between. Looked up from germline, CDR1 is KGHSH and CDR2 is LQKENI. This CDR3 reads CASSSGETGLRGTGQYF. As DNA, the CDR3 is TGTGCCAGCTCGTCAGGCGAAACAGGGCTACGGGGAACGGGGCAGTACTTC.

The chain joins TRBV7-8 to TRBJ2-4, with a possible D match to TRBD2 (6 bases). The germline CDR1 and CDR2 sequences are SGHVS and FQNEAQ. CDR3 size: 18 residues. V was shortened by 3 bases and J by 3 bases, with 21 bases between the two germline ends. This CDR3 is CASSFPPAKGGVKNIQYF. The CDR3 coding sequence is TGTGCCAGCAGCTTCCCCCCGGCCAAGGGAGGAGTCAAAAACATTCAGTACTTC. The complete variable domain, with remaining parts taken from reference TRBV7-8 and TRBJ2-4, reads GAGVSQSPRYKVAKRGQDVALRCDPISGHVSLFWYQQALGQGPEFLTYFQNEAQLDKSGLPSDRFFAERPEGSVSTLKIQRTQQEDSAVYLCASSFPPAKGGVKNIQYFGAGTRLSVL.

This CDR3 reads CASSAYGDTSREQYF. In DNA form, the CDR3 reads TGCGCCAGCAGCGCGTATGGGGACACCTCCCGCGAGCAGTACTTC. This chain uses TRBV5-1 with TRBJ2-7; TRBD1 is a possible D gene (6 bases). Germline-derived CDR1 and CDR2 are SGHRS and YFSETQ. Trimming removed 4 bases at V and 6 bases at J, with 20 bases between. CDR3 length: 15 residues.

The chain's CDR3 is CASSSRTSGRNEQFF. The CDR3 bases are TGTGCCAGCAGCTCGCGGACTAGCGGGCGCAATGAGCAGTTCTTC. The chain employs TRBV7-2 and TRBJ2-1; 11 nucleotides line up with TRBD2. The CDR3 has 15 residues. V shed 4 bases, J shed 6 bases, and the junction held 5 bases outside the gene matches. In germline, CDR1 is SGHTA, CDR2 FQGNSA.

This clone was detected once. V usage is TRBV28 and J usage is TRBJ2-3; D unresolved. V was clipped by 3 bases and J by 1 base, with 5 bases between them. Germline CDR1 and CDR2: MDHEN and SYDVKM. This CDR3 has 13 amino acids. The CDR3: CASSLGRTDTQYF. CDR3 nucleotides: TGTGCCAGCAGTTTGGGCCGCACAGATACGCAGTATTTT.

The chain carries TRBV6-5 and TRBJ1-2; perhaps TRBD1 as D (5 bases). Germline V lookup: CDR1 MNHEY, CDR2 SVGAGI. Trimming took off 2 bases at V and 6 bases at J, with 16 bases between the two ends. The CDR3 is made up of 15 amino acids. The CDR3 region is CASSYQQVPDDGYTF. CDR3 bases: TGTGCCAGCAGTTACCAACAGGTTCCCGACGATGGCTACACCTTC.

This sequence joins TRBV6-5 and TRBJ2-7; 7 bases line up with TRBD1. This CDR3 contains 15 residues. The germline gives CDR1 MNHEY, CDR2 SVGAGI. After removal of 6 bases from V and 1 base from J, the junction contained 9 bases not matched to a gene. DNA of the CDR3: TGTGCCAGCAGCTTTAGACCGGACAGGTCCTACGAGCAGTACTTC. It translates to CASSFRPDRSYEQYF.

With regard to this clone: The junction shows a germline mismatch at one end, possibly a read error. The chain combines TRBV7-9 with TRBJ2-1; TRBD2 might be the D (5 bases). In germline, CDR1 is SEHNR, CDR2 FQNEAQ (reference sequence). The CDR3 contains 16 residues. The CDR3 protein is CASSSSPFETGGRPIF. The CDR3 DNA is TGTGCCAGCAGCTCCAGCCCCTTTGAGACTGGAGGAAGGCCAATCTTC.

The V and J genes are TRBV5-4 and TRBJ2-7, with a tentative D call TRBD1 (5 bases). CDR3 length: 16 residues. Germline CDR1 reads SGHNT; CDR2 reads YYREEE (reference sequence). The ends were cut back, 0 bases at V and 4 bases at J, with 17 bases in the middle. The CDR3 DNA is TGTGCCAGCAGCTTGGTGCAGGGCCATGATGTTTACGAGCAGTACTTC. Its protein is CASSLVQGHDVYEQYF.

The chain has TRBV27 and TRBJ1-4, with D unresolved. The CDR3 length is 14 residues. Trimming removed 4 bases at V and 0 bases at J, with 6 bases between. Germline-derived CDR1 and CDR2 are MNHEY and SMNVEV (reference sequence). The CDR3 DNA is TGTGCCAGCAGTTCCTCTGCAACTAATGAAAAACTGTTTTTT. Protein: CASSSSATNEKLFF.